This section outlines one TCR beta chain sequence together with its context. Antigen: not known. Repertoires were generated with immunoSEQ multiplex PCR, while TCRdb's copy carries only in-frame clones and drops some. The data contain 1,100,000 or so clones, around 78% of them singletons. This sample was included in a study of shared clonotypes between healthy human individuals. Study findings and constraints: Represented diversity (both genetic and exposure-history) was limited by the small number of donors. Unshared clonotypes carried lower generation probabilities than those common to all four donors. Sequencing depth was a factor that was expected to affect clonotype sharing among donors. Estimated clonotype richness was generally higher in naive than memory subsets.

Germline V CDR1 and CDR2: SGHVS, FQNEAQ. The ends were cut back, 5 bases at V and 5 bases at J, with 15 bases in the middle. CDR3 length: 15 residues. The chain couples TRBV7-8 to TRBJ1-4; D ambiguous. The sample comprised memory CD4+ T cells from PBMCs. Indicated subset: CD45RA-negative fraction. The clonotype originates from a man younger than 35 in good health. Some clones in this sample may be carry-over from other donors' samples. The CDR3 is CASSPWDGSNEKLFF. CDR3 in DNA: TGTGCCAGCAGCCCATGGGATGGGTCCAATGAAAAACTGTTTTTT.